In its sample, the clone carrying this T cell receptor (beta chain) was seen a few times. The antigen is not known. The assay was immunoSEQ multiplex PCR, and TCRdb's table has in-frame clones only and misses some. The sample has more than 150,000 clones, 92% seen once. J gave up 1 base and V 4 bases, and 2 bases lay outside the gene matches. The CDR3 runs to 14 residues. Per germline, CDR1 SGHRS and CDR2 YFSETQ. The entry originates in a study of T cell responses to AZD1222 COVID-19 vaccine. Broader study findings: Nearly half of unique spike-specific TCRs reportedly avoided B.1.351 and B.1.1.7 mutated regions. Spike was spanned by vaccine-associated CD4 TCRs, with dominance at 160-218 and 743-854.

The source of this sequence is an adult in good health. The chain combines TRBV5-1 with TRBJ1-1; the match to TRBD1 covers 9 bases. The source was peripheral blood, collected on day 0 of AZD1222 vaccination. This CDR3 is CASSTQGANTEAFF. CDR3 sequence (DNA): TGCGCCAGCAGCACACAGGGGGCGAACACTGAAGCTTTCTTT.